The 4 T cell receptor beta chains below come from one sample, sequenced in a study of T-cell reconstitution after alpha-beta-depleted transplantation in children. Unique molecular identifiers were used in preparing the TCRbeta library. TCRdb reanalysed the PCR reads using MiXCR and keeps one entry per CDR3 protein. The table records 380,000 or so distinct CDR3 sequences, 13% of them present only once. The sample here was PBMCs, taken from the stem cell graft. These receptor sequences come from a human donor who donated a stem cell graft to a child with Fanconi anemia.

V gene TRBV7-9 combines with J gene TRBJ2-4; a possible D gene is TRBD2 (5 bases). V lost 5 bases, J lost 0 bases, and 11 bases lay in between. Germline V gene data show CDR1 as SEHNR and CDR2 as FQNEAQ (reference sequence). CDR3 length: 15 amino acids. The CDR3 DNA is TGTGCCAGCAGCCATAGCGAGTTAGCCAAAAACATTCAGTACTTC. It yields the protein CASSHSELAKNIQYF.

At least ten counts were recorded for this clonotype. The V gene is TRBV5-1, the J gene TRBJ2-6, with D perhaps TRBD2 (7 bases). Germline V CDR1 and CDR2: SGHRS, YFSETQ. Between the trimmed V and J ends, which lost 3 bases and 0 bases, there was a span of 10 bases. This CDR3 has 16 amino acids. CDR3 amino acids: CASSWGGASGANVLTF. The CDR3, as DNA: TGCGCCAGCAGCTGGGGGGGCGCCTCTGGGGCCAACGTCCTGACTTTC.

The V call is TRBV4-3, the J call TRBJ1-5; tentatively, D is TRBD1 (6 bases). This CDR3 has 15 amino acids. Trimming cost V 0 bases and J 4 bases, with 10 bases left between them. Germline V gives CDR1 LGHNA, CDR2 YSLEER. CDR3 sequence reads: CASSQDTGKNQPQHF. For the CDR3, the DNA is TGCGCCAGCAGCCAAGACACAGGGAAAAATCAGCCCCAGCATTTT.

This clonotype was picked up a small number of times. CDR3 sequence (DNA): TGTGCCAGCACCCTGGACAGGGGTGAGCACAATGAGCAGTTCTTC. Translated: CASTLDRGEHNEQFF. V usage is TRBV28 and J usage is TRBJ2-1; 9 bases match TRBD1. The germline V gene has CDR1 MDHEN and CDR2 SYDVKM. V shed 7 bases and J 5 bases; nucleotides not matched to a gene: 9. This CDR3 contains 15 residues.